These T cell receptor beta chains were read from a single sample in a study of synovial regulatory T cells in juvenile arthritis. Assay: immunoSEQ multiplex PCR; the TCRdb copy retains only in-frame clones and omits some. The sample table sets out roughly 6,400 clones. The sample was Treg cells from blood. These receptor sequences come from a donor between 2 and 29 years old with juvenile idiopathic arthritis. Both conserved end residues are part of each CDR3. A row's size may be missing; if present it is once, few, many or a size class.

>-|TRBJ2-7|TRBV5-4
CASSFEAGGAYEQYF
>-|TRBJ2-7|TRBV6-5
CASSYRLGGEQYF
>-|TRBJ2-5|TRBV4-1
CASSRGGLVIIQETQYF
>-|TRBJ2-4|TRBV19
CASSPGQIFKNIQYF
>-|TRBJ2-7|TRBV28
CASSPLTQGARYEQYF
>-|TRBJ1-5|TRBV4-1
CASSRRDSDQPQHF
>-|TRBJ2-2|TRBV5-1
CASSTGLALTHNTGELFF
>-|TRBJ2-2|TRBV7-9
CASDRREVANTGELFF
>-|TRBJ1-1|TRBV7-2
CASTFLGPNTEAFF
>-|TRBJ2-3|TRBV14
CASSQDRASGRLADTQYF
>-|TRBJ1-5|TRBV2
CASSVDTNQPQHF
>-|TRBJ2-7|TRBV19
CASSMRAGIYYEQYF
>-|TRBJ1-5|TRBV10-3
CAISGDLNSNQPQHF
>-|TRBJ2-3|TRBV2
CASEPYRGTDTQYF
>-|TRBJ2-5|TRBV4-1
CASSQPGGRETQYF
>-|TRBJ1-5|TRBV28
CASSLGTGSFVQPQHF
>-|TRBJ2-1|TRBV7-2
CASSLSGSSYNEQFF
>-|TRBJ1-3|TRBV4-3
CASSLGIGDSGNTIYF
>-|TRBJ2-3|TRBV6-5
CASSYSRGSTDTQYF
>-|TRBJ2-2|TRBV6-5
CASSSLVAGELFF
>-|TRBJ1-1|TRBV5-6
CASTPLGGEAFF
>-|TRBJ2-1|TRBV5-4
CASSQTSGLYNEQFF
>-|TRBJ2-7|TRBV12-5
CASGLPKGGRDPYEQYF
>-|TRBJ2-5|TRBV18
CASSPAAFQETQYF
>-|TRBJ1-2|TRBV28
CASSAPGQGYYGYTF
>-|TRBJ1-5|TRBV6-5
CASSPDREWNQPQHF
>medium-sized|TRBJ1-5|TRBV6-1
CASIADRVNQPQHF
>-|TRBJ1-3|TRBV11-2
CASDQQGQGNTIYF
>-|TRBJ1-4|TRBV6-1
CASAPRGGGYEKLFF
>-|TRBJ1-1|TRBV7-6
CASSLRGQSDKAEAFF
>-|TRBJ2-7|TRBV21-1
CASSSPYEQYF
>-|TRBJ2-7|TRBV19
CASSRGSLPVYEQYF
>-|TRBJ1-1|TRBV29-1
CSVGEESAFF
>medium-sized|TRBJ1-5|TRBV7-2
CASSLYRALNQPQHF
>-|TRBJ2-5|TRBV5-4
CASSLDETQYF
>-|TRBJ1-2|TRBV6-1
CASSRGQYYGYTF
>medium-sized|TRBJ1-1|TRBV6-1
CASRPNRGEAFF
>-|TRBJ1-3|TRBV6-5
CASSYFYGPGNTIYF
>-|TRBJ2-3|TRBV4-1
CASSLTSGSGGTDTQYF